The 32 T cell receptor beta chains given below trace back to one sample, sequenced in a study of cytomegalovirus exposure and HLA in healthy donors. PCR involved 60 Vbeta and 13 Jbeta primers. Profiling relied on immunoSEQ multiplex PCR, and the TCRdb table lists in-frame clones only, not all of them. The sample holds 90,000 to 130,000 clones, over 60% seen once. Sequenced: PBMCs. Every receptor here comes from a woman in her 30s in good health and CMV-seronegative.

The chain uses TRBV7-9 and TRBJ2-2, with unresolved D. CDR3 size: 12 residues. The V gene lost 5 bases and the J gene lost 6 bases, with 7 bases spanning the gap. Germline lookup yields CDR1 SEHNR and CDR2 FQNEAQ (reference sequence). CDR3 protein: CASSQSPGELFF. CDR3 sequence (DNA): TGTGCCAGCAGCCAATCCCCCGGGGAGCTGTTTTTT.

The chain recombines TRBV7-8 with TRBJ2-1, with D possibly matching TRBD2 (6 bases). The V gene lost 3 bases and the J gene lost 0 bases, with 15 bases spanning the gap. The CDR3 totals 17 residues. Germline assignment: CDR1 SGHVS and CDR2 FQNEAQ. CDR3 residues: CASSFTRAGSSYNEQFF. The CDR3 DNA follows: TGTGCCAGCAGCTTCACTCGAGCGGGTAGCTCCTACAATGAGCAGTTCTTC.

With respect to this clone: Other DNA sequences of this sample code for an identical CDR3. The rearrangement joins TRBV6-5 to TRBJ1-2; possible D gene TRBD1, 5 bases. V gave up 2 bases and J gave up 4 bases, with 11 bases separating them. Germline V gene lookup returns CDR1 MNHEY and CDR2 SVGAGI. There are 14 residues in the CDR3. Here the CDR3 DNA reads TGTGCCAGCAGTTACGACAGAGCCCCCTATGGCTACACCTTC. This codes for CASSYDRAPYGYTF.

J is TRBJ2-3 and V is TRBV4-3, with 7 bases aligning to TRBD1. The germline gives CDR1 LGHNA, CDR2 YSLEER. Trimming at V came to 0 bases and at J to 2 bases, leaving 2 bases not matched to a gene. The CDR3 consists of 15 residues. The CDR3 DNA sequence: TGCGCCAGCAGCCAAGACAGGGGGAACACAGATACGCAGTATTTT. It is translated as CASSQDRGNTDTQYF.

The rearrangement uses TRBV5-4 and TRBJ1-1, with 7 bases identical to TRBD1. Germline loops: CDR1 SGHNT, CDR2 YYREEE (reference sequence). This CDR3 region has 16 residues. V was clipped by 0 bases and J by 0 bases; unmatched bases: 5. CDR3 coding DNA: TGTGCCAGCAGCTTGGAGGGGGCGCGCATGAACACTGAAGCTTTCTTT. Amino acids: CASSLEGARMNTEAFF.

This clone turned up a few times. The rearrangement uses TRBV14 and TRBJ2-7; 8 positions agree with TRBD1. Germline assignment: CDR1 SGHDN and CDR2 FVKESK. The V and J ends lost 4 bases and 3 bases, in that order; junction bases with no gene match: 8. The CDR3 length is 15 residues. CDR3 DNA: TGTGCCAGCAGCCGAGGCCGGGACAGGCTCTACGAGCAGTACTTC. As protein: CASSRGRDRLYEQYF.

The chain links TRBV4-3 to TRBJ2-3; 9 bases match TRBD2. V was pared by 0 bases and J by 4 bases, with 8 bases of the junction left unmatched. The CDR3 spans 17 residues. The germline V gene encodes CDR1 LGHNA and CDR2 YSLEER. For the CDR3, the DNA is TGCGCCAGCAGCCAAGAATCAGTAGCGGGAGCCCCAGATACGCAGTATTTT. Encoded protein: CASSQESVAGAPDTQYF.

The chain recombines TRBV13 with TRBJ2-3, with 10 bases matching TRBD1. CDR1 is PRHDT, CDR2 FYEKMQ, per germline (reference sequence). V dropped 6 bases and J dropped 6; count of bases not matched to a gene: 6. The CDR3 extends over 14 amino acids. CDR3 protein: CASRRQGASDTQYF. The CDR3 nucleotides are TGTGCCAGCAGGAGACAGGGGGCATCCGATACGCAGTATTTT.

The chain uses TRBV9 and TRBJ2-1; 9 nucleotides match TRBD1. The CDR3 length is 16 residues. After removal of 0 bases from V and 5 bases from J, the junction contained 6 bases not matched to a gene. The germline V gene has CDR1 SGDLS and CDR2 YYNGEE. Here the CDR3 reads CASSVDGTGFDNEQFF. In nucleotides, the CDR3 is TGTGCCAGCAGCGTAGACGGGACAGGGTTCGACAATGAGCAGTTCTTC.

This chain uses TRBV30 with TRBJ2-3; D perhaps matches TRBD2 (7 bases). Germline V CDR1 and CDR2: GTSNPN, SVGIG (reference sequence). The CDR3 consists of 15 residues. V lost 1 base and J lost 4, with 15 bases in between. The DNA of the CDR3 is TGTGCCTGGAGTGATGTGGGGGGGCCTCCAGATACGCAGTATTTT. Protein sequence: CAWSDVGGPPDTQYF.

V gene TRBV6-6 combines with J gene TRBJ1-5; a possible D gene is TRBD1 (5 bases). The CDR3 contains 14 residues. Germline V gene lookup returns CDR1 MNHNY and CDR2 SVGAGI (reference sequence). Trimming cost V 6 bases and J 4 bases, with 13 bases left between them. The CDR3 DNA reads TGTGCCAGCAGCCACATACAGGAAAATCAGCCCCAGCATTTT. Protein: CASSHIQENQPQHF.

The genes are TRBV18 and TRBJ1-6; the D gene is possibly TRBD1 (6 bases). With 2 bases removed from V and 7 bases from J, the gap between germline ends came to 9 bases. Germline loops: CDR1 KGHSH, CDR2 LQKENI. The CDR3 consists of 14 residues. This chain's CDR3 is CASSPGTPNSPLHF. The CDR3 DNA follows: TGTGCCAGCTCACCAGGGACACCGAATTCACCCCTCCACTTT.

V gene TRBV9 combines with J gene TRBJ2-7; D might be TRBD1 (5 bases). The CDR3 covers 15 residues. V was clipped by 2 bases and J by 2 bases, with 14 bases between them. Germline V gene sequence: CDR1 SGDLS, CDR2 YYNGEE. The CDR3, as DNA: TGTGCCAGCAGCGTCTCCCCGGCAGGGACCTACGAGCAGTACTTC. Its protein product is CASSVSPAGTYEQYF.

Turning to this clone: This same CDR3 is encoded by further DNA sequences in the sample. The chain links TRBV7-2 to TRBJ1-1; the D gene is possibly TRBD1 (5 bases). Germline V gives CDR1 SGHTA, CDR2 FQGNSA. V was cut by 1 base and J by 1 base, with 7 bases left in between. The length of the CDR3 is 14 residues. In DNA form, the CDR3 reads TGTGCCAGCAGCTTAGGGAGGGGGAACACTGAAGCTTTCTTT. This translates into CASSLGRGNTEAFF.

The CDR3 loop reads CASSQDGGGFPQETQYF. DNA of the CDR3: TGCGCCAGCAGCCAAGATGGTGGCGGGTTTCCACAAGAGACCCAGTACTTC. The chain links TRBV4-1 to TRBJ2-5; TRBD2 might be the D (5 bases). The CDR3 extends over 17 amino acids. Germline V gives CDR1 MGHRA, CDR2 YSYEKL. Trimming stripped 0 bases from V and 2 bases from J, with 16 bases between.

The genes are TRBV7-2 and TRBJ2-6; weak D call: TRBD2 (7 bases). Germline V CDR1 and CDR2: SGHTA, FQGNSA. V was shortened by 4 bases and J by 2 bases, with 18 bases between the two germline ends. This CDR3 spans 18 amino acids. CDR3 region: CASSSLYGGATGANVLTF. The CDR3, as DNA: TGTGCCAGCAGCTCATTATATGGGGGGGCGACTGGGGCCAACGTCCTGACTTTC.

As DNA, the CDR3 is TGTGCCAGCAGCCAAGCAGGCGGGGGGGAGCCCTACGAGCAGTACTTC. This codes for CASSQAGGGEPYEQYF. V and J are TRBV4-2 and TRBJ2-7; TRBD2 matches 9 bases. Per germline, CDR1 LGHNA and CDR2 YNFKEQ. CDR3 length: 16 amino acids. V shed 1 base, J shed 2 bases, and the junction held 6 bases outside the gene matches.

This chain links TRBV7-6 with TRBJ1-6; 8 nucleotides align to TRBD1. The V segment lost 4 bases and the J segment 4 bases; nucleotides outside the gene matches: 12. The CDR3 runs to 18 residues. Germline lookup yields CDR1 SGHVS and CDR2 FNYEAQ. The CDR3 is CASSSRDRGSSYNSPLHF. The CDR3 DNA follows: TGTGCCAGCAGCTCCAGAGACAGGGGTTCGTCATATAATTCACCCCTCCACTTT. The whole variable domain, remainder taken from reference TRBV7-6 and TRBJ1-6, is GAGVSQSPRYKVTKRGQDVALRCDPISGHVSLYWYRQALGQGPEFLTYFNYEAQQDKSGLPNDRFSAERPEGSISTLTIQRTEQRDSAMYRCASSSRDRGSSYNSPLHFGNGTRLTVT.

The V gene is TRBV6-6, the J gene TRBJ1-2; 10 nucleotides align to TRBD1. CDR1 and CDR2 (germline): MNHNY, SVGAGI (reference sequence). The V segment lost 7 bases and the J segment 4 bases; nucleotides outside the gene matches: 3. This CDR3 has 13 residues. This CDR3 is CASTDRGAYGYTF. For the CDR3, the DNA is TGTGCCAGCACGGACAGGGGGGCCTATGGCTACACCTTC.

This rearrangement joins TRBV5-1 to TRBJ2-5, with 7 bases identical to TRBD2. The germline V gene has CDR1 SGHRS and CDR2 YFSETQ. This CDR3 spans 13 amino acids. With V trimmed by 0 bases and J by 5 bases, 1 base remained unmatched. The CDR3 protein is CASSLVLAETQYF. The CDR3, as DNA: TGCGCCAGCAGCTTGGTACTAGCGGAGACCCAGTACTTC.

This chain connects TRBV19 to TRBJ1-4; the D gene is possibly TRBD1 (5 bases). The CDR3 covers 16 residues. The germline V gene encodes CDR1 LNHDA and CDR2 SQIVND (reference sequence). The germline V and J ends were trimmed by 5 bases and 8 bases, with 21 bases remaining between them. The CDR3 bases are TGTGCCAGTAGTCCCGCCGATGGCAGGGTTGGCGAAAAACTGTTTTTT. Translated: CASSPADGRVGEKLFF.

CDR3 residues: CASSQETSSDYGYTF. The CDR3 DNA reads as TGCGCCAGCAGCCAAGAGACAAGCTCAGACTATGGCTACACCTTC. The chain joins TRBV4-3 to TRBJ1-2; D gene unclear. V was trimmed by 0 bases and J by 3 bases, leaving 11 bases between them. CDR1 is LGHNA and CDR2 is YSLEER in the germline V gene. This CDR3 is 15 amino acids long.

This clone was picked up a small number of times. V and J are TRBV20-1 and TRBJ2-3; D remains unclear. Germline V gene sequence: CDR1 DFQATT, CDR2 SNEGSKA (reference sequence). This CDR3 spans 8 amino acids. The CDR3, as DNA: TGCTCTCCAGATACGCAGTATTTT. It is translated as CSPDTQYF.

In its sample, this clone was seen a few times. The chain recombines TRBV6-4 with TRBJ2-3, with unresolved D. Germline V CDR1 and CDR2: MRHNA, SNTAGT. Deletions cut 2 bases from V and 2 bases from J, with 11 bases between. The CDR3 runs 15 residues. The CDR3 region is CASSDRHESTDTQYF. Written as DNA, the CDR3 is TGTGCCAGCAGTGACCGACACGAGTCCACAGATACGCAGTATTTT.

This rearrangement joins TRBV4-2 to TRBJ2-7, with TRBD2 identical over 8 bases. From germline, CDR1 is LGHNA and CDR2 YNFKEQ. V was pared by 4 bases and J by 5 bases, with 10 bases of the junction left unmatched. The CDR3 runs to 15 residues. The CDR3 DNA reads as TGTGCCAGCAGCCCGGGGGCGGGAGGTTTACACGAGCAGTACTTC. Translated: CASSPGAGGLHEQYF.

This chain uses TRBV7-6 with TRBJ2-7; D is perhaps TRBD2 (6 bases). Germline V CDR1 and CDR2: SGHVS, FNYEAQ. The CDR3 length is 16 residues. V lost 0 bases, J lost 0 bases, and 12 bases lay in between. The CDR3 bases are TGTGCCAGCAGCTTAGCTTTGCGGGGCGTCTCCTACGAGCAGTACTTC. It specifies CASSLALRGVSYEQYF.

The CDR3 protein is CATRLAAGSFTDTQYF. The CDR3 DNA sequence: TGTGCCACCAGACTTGCAGCGGGGTCTTTCACAGATACGCAGTATTTT. This chain links TRBV15 with TRBJ2-3; 7 bases map to TRBD2. Germline V gene data show CDR1 as LNHNV and CDR2 as YYDKDF (reference sequence). The V segment lost 6 bases and the J segment 2 bases; nucleotides outside the gene matches: 11. The CDR3 totals 16 residues.

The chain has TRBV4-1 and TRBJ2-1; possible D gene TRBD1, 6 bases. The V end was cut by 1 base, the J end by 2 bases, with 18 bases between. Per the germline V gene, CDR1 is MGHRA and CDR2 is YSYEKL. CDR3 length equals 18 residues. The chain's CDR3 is CASSQVPPTGMAYNEQFF. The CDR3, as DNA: TGCGCCAGCAGCCAAGTGCCCCCAACAGGGATGGCCTACAATGAGCAGTTCTTC.

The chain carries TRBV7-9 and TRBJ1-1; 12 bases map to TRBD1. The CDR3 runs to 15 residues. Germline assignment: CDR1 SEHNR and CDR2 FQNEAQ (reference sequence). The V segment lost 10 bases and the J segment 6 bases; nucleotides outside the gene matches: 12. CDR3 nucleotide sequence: TGTGCCACCGCCTGGGCGGGACAGGGGGCGGCTGAAGCTTTCTTT. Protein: CATAWAGQGAAEAFF. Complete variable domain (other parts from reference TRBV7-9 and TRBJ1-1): DTGVSQNPRHKITKRGQNVTFRCDPISEHNRLYWYRQTLGQGPEFLTYFQNEAQLEKSRLLSDRFSAERPKGSFSTLEIQRTEQGDSAMYLCATAWAGQGAAEAFFGQGTRLTVV.

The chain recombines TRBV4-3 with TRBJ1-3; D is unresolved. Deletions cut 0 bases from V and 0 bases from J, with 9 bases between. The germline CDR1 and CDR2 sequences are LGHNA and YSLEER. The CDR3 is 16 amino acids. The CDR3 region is CASSQDRGSSGNTIYF. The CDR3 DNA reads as TGCGCCAGCAGCCAAGATCGCGGGAGCTCTGGAAACACCATATATTTT.

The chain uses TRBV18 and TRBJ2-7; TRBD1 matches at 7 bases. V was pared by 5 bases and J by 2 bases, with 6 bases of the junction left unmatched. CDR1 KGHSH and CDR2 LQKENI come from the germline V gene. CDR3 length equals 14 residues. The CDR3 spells CASSSRDRAYEQYF. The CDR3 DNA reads TGTGCCAGCTCAAGCCGGGACAGAGCCTACGAGCAGTACTTC.

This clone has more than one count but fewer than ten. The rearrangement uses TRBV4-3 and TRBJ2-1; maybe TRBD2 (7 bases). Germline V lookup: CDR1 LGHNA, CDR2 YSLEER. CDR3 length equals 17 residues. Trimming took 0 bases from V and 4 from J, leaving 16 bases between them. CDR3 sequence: CASSQDVGGRGYNEQFF. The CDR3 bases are TGCGCCAGCAGCCAAGATGTCGGGGGGCGGGGTTACAATGAGCAGTTCTTC.